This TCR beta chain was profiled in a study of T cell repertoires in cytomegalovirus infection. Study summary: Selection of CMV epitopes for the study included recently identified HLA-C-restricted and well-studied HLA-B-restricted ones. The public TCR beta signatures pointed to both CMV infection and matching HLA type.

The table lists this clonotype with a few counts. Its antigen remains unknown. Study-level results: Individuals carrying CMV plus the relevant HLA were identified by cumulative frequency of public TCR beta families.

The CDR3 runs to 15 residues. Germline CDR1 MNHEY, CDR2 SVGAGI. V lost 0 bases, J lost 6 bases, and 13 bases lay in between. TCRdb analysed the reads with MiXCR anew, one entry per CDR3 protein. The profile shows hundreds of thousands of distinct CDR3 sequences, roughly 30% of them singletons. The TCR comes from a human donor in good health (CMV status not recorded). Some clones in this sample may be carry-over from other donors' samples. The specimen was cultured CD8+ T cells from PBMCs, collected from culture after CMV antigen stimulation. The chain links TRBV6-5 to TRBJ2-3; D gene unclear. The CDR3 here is CASSYSPGPMDTQYF. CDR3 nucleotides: TGTGCCAGCAGTTACTCTCCGGGCCCGATGGATACGCAGTATTTT.